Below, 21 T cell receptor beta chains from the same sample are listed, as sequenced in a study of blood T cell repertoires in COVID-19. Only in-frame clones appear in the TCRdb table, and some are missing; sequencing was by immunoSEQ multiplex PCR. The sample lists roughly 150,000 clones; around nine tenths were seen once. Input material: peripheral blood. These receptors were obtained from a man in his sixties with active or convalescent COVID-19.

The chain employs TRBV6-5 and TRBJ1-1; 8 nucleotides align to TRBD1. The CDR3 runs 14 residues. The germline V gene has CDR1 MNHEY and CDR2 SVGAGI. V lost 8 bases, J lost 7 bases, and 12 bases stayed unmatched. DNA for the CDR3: TGTGCCAGCCCCCAAACAGGGGGAGGTGTTGAAGCTTTCTTT. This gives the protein CASPQTGGGVEAFF.

DNA of the CDR3: TGTGCCTGGAGGGAGGACAGGCCCGGCTACACCTTC. As protein: CAWREDRPGYTF. V gene TRBV30 combines with J gene TRBJ1-2, with TRBD1 matching over 7 bases. The length of the CDR3 is 12 residues. Trimming removed 3 bases from V and 8 bases from J; junction bases left unmatched: 6. Germline V gene lookup returns CDR1 GTSNPN and CDR2 SVGIG (reference sequence).

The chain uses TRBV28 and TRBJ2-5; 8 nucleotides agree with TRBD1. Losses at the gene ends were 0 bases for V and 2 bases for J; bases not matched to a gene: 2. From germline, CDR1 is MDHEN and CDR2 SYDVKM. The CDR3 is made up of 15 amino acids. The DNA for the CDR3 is TGTGCCAGCAGTTTATGGGGACAGGCACAAGAGACCCAGTACTTC. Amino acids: CASSLWGQAQETQYF. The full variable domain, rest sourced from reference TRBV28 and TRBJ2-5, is DVKVTQSSRYLVKRTGEKVFLECVQDMDHENMFWYRQDPGLGLRLIYFSYDVKMKEKGDIPEGYSVSREKKERFSLILESASTNQTSMYLCASSLWGQAQETQYFGPGTRLLVL.

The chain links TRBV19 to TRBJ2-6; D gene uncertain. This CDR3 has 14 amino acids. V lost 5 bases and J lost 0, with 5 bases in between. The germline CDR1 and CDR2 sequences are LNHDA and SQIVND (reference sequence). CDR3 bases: TGTGCCAGTAGTGGCTCCTCTGGGGCCAACGTCCTGACTTTC. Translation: CASSGSSGANVLTF.

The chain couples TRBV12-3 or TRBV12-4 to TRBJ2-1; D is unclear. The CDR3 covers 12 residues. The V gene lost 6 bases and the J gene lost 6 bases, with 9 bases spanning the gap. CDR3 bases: TGTGCCAGCAGCCTCTTCGGCAATGAGCAGTTCTTC. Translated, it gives CASSLFGNEQFF.

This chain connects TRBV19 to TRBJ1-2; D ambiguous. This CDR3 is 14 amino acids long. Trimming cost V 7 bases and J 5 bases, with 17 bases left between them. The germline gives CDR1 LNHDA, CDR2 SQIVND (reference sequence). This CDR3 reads CASTPSESGYGYTF. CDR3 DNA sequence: TGTGCCAGTACCCCGAGCGAGAGCGGATATGGCTACACCTTC.

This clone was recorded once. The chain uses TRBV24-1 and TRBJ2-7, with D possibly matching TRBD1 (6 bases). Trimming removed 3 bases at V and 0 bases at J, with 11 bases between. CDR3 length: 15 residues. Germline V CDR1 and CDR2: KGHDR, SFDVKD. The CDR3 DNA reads TGTGCCACCAGTGATCCTAGACAGGACTCCTACGAGCAGTACTTC. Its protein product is CATSDPRQDSYEQYF.

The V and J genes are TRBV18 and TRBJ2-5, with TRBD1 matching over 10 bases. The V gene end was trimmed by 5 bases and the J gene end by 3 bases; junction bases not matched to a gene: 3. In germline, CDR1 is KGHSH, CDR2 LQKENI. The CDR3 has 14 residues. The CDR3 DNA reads TGTGCCAGCTCAGAGGACAGGGGGAAAGAGACCCAGTACTTC. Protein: CASSEDRGKETQYF.

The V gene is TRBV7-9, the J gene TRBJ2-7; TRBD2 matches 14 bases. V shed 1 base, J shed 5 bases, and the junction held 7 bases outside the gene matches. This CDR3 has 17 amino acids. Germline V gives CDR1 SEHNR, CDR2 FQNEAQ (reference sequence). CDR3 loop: CASSLGGTSGRINEQYF. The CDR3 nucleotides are TGTGCCAGCAGCTTAGGAGGGACTAGCGGGAGAATCAACGAGCAGTACTTC.

CDR3: CASSSFRRVNGYTF. The CDR3 coding sequence is TGTGCCAGCAGCTCCTTCCGGCGGGTCAATGGCTACACCTTC. The rearrangement links TRBV7-9 to TRBJ1-2; D unresolved. Deletions cut 4 bases from V and 6 bases from J, with 15 bases between. Germline values: CDR1 SEHNR, CDR2 FQNEAQ (reference sequence). The CDR3 consists of 14 residues.

The CDR3 DNA is TGTGCCAGCAGCTTAGGGACAGGGAGCGACGAGCAGTACTTC. Its protein product is CASSLGTGSDEQYF. The chain couples TRBV7-9 to TRBJ2-7; 8 bases fit TRBD1. Germline V CDR1 and CDR2: SEHNR, FQNEAQ (reference sequence). The CDR3 is 14 amino acids. The V gene end was trimmed by 1 base and the J gene end by 5 bases; junction bases not matched to a gene: 4.

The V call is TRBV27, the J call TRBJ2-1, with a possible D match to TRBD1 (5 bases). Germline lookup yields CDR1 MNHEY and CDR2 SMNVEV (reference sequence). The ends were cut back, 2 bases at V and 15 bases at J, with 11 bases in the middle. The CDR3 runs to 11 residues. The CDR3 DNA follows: TGTGCCAGCAGTTTAGACAGATTGTTGTTCTTC. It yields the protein CASSLDRLLFF.

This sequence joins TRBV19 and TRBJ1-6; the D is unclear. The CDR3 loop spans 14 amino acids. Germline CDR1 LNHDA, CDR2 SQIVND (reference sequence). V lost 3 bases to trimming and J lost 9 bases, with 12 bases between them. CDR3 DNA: TGTGCCAGTAGTATTGGACGGGAAGGTTCACCCCTCCACTTT. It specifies CASSIGREGSPLHF.

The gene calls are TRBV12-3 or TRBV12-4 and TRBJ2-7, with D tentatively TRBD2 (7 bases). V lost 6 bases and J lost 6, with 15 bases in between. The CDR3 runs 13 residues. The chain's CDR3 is CASRPTGGAEQYF. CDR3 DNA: TGTGCCAGCAGACCCACGGGGGGCGCCGAGCAGTACTTC.

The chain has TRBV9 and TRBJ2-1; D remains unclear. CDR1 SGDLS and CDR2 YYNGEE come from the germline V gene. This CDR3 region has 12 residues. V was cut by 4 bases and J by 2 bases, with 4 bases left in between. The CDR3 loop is CASSPTYNEQFF. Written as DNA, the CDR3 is TGTGCCAGCAGCCCTACCTACAATGAGCAGTTCTTC.

CDR3 sequence (DNA): TGTGCCAGCAGCCAAGATCCGGGGGGGTATAGCTCCTACGAGCAGTACTTC. This translates into CASSQDPGGYSSYEQYF. The V gene is TRBV3-1 (or the pseudogene TRBV3-2), the J gene TRBJ2-7, with TRBD2 identical over 8 bases. This CDR3 contains 17 residues. J lost 0 bases, V lost 0 bases, and 7 bases had no gene match. Germline CDR1 is LGHDT and CDR2 is YNNKEL (reference sequence).

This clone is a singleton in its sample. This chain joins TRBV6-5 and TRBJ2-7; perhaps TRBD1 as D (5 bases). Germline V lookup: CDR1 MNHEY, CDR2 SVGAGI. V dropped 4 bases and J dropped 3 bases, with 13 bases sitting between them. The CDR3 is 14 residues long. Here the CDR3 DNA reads TGTGCCAGCAGTTCAGGGCCCTCAAACTACGAGCAGTACTTC. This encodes CASSSGPSNYEQYF.

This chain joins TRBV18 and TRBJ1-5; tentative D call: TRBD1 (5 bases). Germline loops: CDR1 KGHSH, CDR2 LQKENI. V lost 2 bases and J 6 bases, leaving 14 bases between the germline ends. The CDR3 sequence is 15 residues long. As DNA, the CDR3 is TGTGCCAGCTCACCATTTAAACAGGATACTCAGCCCCAGCATTTT. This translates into CASSPFKQDTQPQHF. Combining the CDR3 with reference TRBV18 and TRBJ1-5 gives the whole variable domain NAGVMQNPRHLVRRRGQEARLRCSPMKGHSHVYWYRQLPEEGLKFMVYLQKENIIDESGMPKERFSAEFPKEGPSILRIQQVVRGDSAAYFCASSPFKQDTQPQHFGDGTRLSIL.

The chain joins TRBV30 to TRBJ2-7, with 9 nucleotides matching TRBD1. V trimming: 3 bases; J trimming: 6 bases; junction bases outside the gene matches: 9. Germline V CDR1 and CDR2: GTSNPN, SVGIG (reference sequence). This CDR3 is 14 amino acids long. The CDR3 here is CAWRVRTGESEQYF. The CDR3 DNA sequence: TGTGCCTGGAGGGTACGGACAGGGGAGAGCGAGCAGTACTTC.

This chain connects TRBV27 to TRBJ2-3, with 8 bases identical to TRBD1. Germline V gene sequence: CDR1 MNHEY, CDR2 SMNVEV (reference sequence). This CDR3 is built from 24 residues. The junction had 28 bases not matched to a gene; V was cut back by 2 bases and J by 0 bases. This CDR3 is CASSLNPRWTGQSRRTNSTDTQYF. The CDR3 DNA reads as TGTGCCAGCAGTTTAAATCCTCGCTGGACAGGGCAATCAAGGAGGACTAATAGCACAGATACGCAGTATTTT.

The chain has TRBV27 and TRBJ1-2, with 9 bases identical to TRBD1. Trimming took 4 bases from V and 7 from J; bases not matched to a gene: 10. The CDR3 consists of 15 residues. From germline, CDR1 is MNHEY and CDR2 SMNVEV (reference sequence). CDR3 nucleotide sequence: TGTGCCAGCAGTTCGTACAGGGGGCGGCAAGTTGGCTACACCTTC. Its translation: CASSSYRGRQVGYTF.